A selection of T cell receptor beta chains follows, all from one sample in a study of glioma-infiltrating T cells. TCRdb called the multiplex PCR reads again in MiXCR, with one record for every CDR3 protein. The profile covers roughly 2,700 distinct CDR3 sequences, with 33% appearing a single time and under 8% taken by the ten largest. The sequenced sample consisted of glioma tissue, nonneoplastic brain tissue, or PBMCs (not recorded which). These receptors were taken from a human donor with low-grade glioma or glioblastoma, undergoing nonglioma brain surgery, or in good health (not recorded which). CDR3s include the opening cysteine and the closing phenylalanine or tryptophan. The D gene is left open where the match is weak. Size values are once, few and many counts, or a class for expanded clones, and some rows have none.

j_call v_call clone_size d_call cdr3_aa cdr3_nt
TRBJ2-5 TRBV18 medium-sized NA CASSPTWIGQETQYF TGTGCCAGCTCACCGACTTGGATAGGTCAAGAGACCCAGTACTTC
TRBJ1-1 TRBV6-1 NA NA CASTPGPRNTEAFF TGTGCCAGCACTCCGGGACCGAGAAACACTGAAGCTTTCTTT
TRBJ1-6 TRBV20-1 NA NA CSAITGSKSSPLPF TGCAGTGCTATTACGGGAAGCAAAAGTTCACCACTACCCTTT
TRBJ2-1 TRBV20-1 medium-sized NA CSARVVNEQFF TGCAGTGCTAGAGTGGTGAATGAGCAGTTCTTC
TRBJ2-3 TRBV6-1 medium-sized TRBD2 CASSVLGRGGPDTQYF TGTGCCAGCAGTGTACTGGGGCGGGGGGGTCCAGATACGCAGTATTTT
TRBJ1-5 TRBV20-1 NA NA CSARRRPEPDQPQQF TGCAGTGCTAGACGCAGGCCGGAACCGGATCAGCCCCAGCAGTTT
TRBJ2-7 TRBV7-2 medium-sized TRBD1 CASILGPGQYEQYF TGTGCCAGCATCTTGGGACCGGGACAGTACGAGCAGTACTTC
TRBJ2-1 TRBV28 once NA CASTLVHPRYNEQFF TGTGCCAGCACCCTGGTTCACCCTCGATACAATGAGCAGTTCTTC
TRBJ1-2 TRBV20-1 NA TRBD1 CSASKGQGDYGYTF TGCAGTGCTAGTAAGGGACAGGGGGACTATGGCTACACCTTC
TRBJ1-1 TRBV24-1 medium-sized TRBD1 CATSSDRRSTEAFF TGTGCCACCAGCTCGGACAGGCGCAGCACTGAAGCTTTCTTT
TRBJ2-2 TRBV7-2 NA NA CASSLARGTNAGELFF TGTGCCAGCAGCTTAGCTCGAGGGACGAACGCCGGGGAGCTGTTTTTT
TRBJ1-1 TRBV5-1 NA NA CASRDARASGTEAFF TGCGCCAGCAGAGATGCCCGGGCCTCGGGGACTGAAGCTTTCTTT
TRBJ2-7 TRBV15 medium-sized NA CATSRDGGQRDEQYF TGTGCCACCAGCAGAGACGGCGGCCAACGGGACGAGCAGTACTTC
TRBJ2-7 TRBV6-2/TRBV6-3 NA TRBD2 CASSRTSGGASYEQYF TGTGCCAGCAGTAGGACTAGCGGGGGGGCCTCCTACGAGCAGTACTTC
TRBJ1-2 TRBV3-1 medium-sized NA CASSQGSDSTGSYTF TGTGCCAGCAGCCAAGGATCGGACAGCACGGGATCCTACACCTTC
TRBJ2-7 TRBV6-1 NA NA CASTGRGDEQYF TGTGCCAGCACGGGCAGGGGCGACGAGCAGTACTTC
TRBJ1-2 TRBV4-2 medium-sized NA CASSQEEVRGHGYTF TGTGCCAGCAGCCAAGAAGAAGTCAGGGGACATGGCTACACCTTC
TRBJ2-5 TRBV27 large TRBD2 CASSQSGGAQETQYF TGTGCCAGCAGTCAAAGCGGGGGGGCGCAAGAGACCCAGTACTTC